This is a list of T cell receptor beta chains from one sample in a study of identical twins. TCRdb analysed the 5' RACE reads with MiXCR anew, one entry per CDR3 protein. Found here are nearly 650,000 distinct CDR3 sequences, roughly 7.1% of them singletons; the top ten hold 1.6%. This same sample was also taken into another study, of yellow fever vaccine responses in identical twins.

The sample comprised PBMCs. Receptors were obtained from a woman in her late teens or twenties in good health. Each CDR3 is given with its conserved first and last residue. Fields, in order: J gene, V gene, D gene, CDR3 protein. The D gene is left open where the match is weak.

TRBJ1-2,TRBV20-1,TRBD1,CSATTGEWYGYTF
TRBJ2-1,TRBV20-1,TRBD1,CSAPADRGTYNEQFF
TRBJ2-7,TRBV5-1,NA,CASSLEIIRGKRSYEQYF
TRBJ2-1,TRBV18,NA,CASSPPGGPSSYNEQFF
TRBJ2-2,TRBV20-1,TRBD1,CSATSDRGNTGELFF
TRBJ2-7,TRBV3-1,TRBD2,CASSRLPPSGVSYEQYF
TRBJ2-1,TRBV29-1,TRBD2,CSAQWRGNDNEQFF
TRBJ2-3,TRBV24-1,NA,CATSGNTDTQYF
TRBJ2-7,TRBV10-3,TRBD2,CAITAGLGNYEQYF
TRBJ2-1,TRBV24-1,NA,CATSDLLRVGEQFF
TRBJ2-7,TRBV9,TRBD2,CASGGEYEQYF
TRBJ2-5,TRBV18,NA,CASSPVTGSERETQYF
TRBJ2-3,TRBV10-3,TRBD1,CAVTGGADTQYF
TRBJ1-1,TRBV5-1,TRBD1,CASSSGTGGWLDTEAFF
TRBJ2-3,TRBV2,TRBD1,CASSNRGPSTDTQYF
TRBJ1-5,TRBV6-5,NA,CASSYSLGGVQPQHF
TRBJ2-5,TRBV29-1,NA,CSVETEIRGATQYF
TRBJ1-4,TRBV7-2,NA,CASSLAGDWAGAWEKLFF
TRBJ2-3,TRBV10-3,TRBD1,CAIRRTGSTDTQYF
TRBJ2-2,TRBV12-3/TRBV12-4,TRBD1,CASRKGGGTGELFF
TRBJ2-1,TRBV5-1,NA,CASSHRDQFSYNEQFF
TRBJ2-3,TRBV5-6,NA,CASTDPLGTDTQYF
TRBJ1-1,TRBV3-1,NA,CASSQELLASMNTEAFF
TRBJ2-1,TRBV20-1,NA,CSARVGPSSYNEQFF
TRBJ2-6,TRBV12-3/TRBV12-4,NA,CASSLKRSGANVLTF
TRBJ2-7,TRBV15,NA,CATSRDKALAGYEQYF